These T cell receptor beta chains were read from a single sample in a study of PD-1 blockade in classical Hodgkin lymphoma. Measured with immunoSEQ multiplex PCR; TCRdb has only the in-frame clones, and not every one. The sample includes more than 15,000 clones, approximately 90% of them seen just once. The input for sequencing was peripheral blood mononuclear cells (PBMCs), taken before the second cycle of nivolumab. The origin of the receptors is a human donor with classical Hodgkin lymphoma. Both conserved end residues are part of each CDR3. The order of the fields is D gene, clone size, V gene, J gene, CDR3 protein, CDR3 DNA. D genes are given only for firm matches. For some rows the clone size is stated as once, few or many, or as a class when expanded; others skip it.

>TRBD2|NA|TRBV5-1|TRBJ2-5
CASSQGLAKETQYF
TGCGCCAGCAGTCAGGGACTAGCAAAAGAGACCCAGTACTTC
>NA|NA|TRBV9|TRBJ1-2
CASSVYDSRANYGYTF
TGTGCCAGCAGCGTTTATGACAGCCGGGCTAACTATGGCTACACCTTC
>NA|NA|TRBV6-1|TRBJ2-7
CAVRPSSYEQYF
TGTGCCGTGAGGCCGAGCTCCTACGAGCAGTACTTC
>NA|NA|TRBV9|TRBJ1-5
CASSVDSRGAGDGDLGNQPQHF
TGTGCCAGCAGCGTAGATTCCCGGGGGGCAGGGGACGGGGACCTGGGCAATCAGCCCCAGCATTTT
>TRBD2|NA|TRBV5-1|TRBJ2-3
CASSLEYGGALDTQYF
TGCGCCAGCAGCTTGGAGTACGGGGGGGCCTTGGATACGCAGTATTTT
>NA|NA|TRBV27|TRBJ2-2
CASSPFGTGELFF
TGTGCCAGCAGTCCCTTCGGGACCGGGGAGCTGTTTTTT
>NA|NA|TRBV19|TRBJ2-5
CASSGGMWETQYF
TGTGCCAGTAGTGGAGGAATGTGGGAGACCCAGTACTTC
>NA|NA|TRBV5-8|TRBJ1-3
CASSSTQAGHSGNTIYF
TGTGCCAGCAGCTCGACCCAGGCAGGGCACTCTGGAAACACCATATATTTT
>NA|NA|TRBV7-3|TRBJ2-6
CASSSVLRLQSRANVLTF
TGTGCCAGCAGCAGCGTTTTACGCTTACAAAGTCGGGCCAACGTCCTGACTTTC
>TRBD2|NA|TRBV7-8|TRBJ2-1
CASSLALMVAGGFNEQFF
TGTGCCAGCAGCTTAGCGCTAATGGTAGCGGGGGGGTTCAATGAGCAGTTCTTC
>NA|NA|TRBV7-3|TRBJ1-4
CASSLPLAGRVDDEKLFF
TGTGCCAGCAGCTTACCGCTTGCAGGAAGGGTTGACGATGAAAAACTGTTTTTT
>TRBD1|NA|TRBV11-3|TRBJ2-7
CASSSTSGTGVQYF
TGTGCCAGCAGCTCAACCTCCGGGACAGGGGTGCAGTACTTC
>NA|once|TRBV6-4|TRBJ2-7
CASRGTETQQYF
TGTGCCAGCAGGGGCACGGAAACTCAGCAGTACTTC
>TRBD1|NA|TRBV5-1|TRBJ1-2
CASSSTTGDYGYTF
TGCGCCAGCAGCTCCACGACAGGGGACTATGGCTACACCTTC
>TRBD1|once|TRBV5-1|TRBJ1-4
CASSLEGGSREKLFF
TGCGCCAGCAGCTTGGAAGGGGGCAGTAGAGAAAAACTGTTTTTT
>NA|NA|TRBV5-6|TRBJ1-5
CASSPPGGGSSNQPQHF
TGTGCCAGCAGCCCCCCTGGTGGGGGATCTAGCAATCAGCCCCAGCATTTT
>TRBD2|NA|TRBV27|TRBJ2-3
CASSPGLAGEDTQYF
TGTGCCAGCAGTCCAGGACTAGCGGGGGAAGATACGCAGTATTTT
>NA|NA|TRBV7-8|TRBJ1-5
CASSFREDQPQHF
TGTGCCAGCAGCTTTCGAGAAGATCAGCCCCAGCATTTT
>NA|NA|TRBV4-3|TRBJ1-5
CASSQNTGSNQPQHF
TGCGCCAGCAGCCAAAACACAGGGAGCAATCAGCCCCAGCATTTT
>NA|once|TRBV4-1|TRBJ2-7
CASSQDKGSTYEQYF
TGCGCCAGCAGCCAAGACAAGGGATCTACATACGAGCAGTACTTC
>TRBD1|few|TRBV5-1|TRBJ2-2
CASSPGQGNTGELFF
TGCGCCAGCAGTCCCGGACAGGGGAACACCGGGGAGCTGTTTTTT
>TRBD2|NA|TRBV5-5|TRBJ2-1
CASSISGDSYNEQFF
TGTGCCAGCAGCATCAGCGGGGACTCCTACAATGAGCAGTTCTTC
>TRBD2|NA|TRBV29-1|TRBJ2-2
CSVRTSGGPGGTGELFF
TGCAGCGTGAGGACTAGCGGGGGGCCTGGCGGAACCGGGGAGCTGTTTTTT
>NA|NA|TRBV12-5|TRBJ2-1
CASGLGAPGEQFF
TGTGCTAGTGGTTTGGGGGCCCCCGGGGAGCAGTTCTTC
>TRBD1|NA|TRBV25-1|TRBJ2-7
CASSGGTGPYEQYF
TGTGCCAGCAGTGGTGGGACAGGGCCGTATGAGCAGTACTTC
>NA|NA|TRBV6-5|TRBJ1-2
CASSYRGWDGYTF
TGTGCCAGCAGTTACCGGGGGTGGGATGGCTACACCTTC
>TRBD1|NA|TRBV5-1|TRBJ1-1
CASTLEAGGAGTEAFF
TGCGCCAGCACCTTAGAGGCAGGGGGCGCGGGCACTGAAGCTTTCTTT
>NA|NA|TRBV5-4|TRBJ1-2
CASSRFFDNYGYTF
TGTGCCAGCAGCAGGTTTTTCGATAACTATGGCTACACCTTC
>TRBD1|NA|TRBV4-1|TRBJ2-3
CASSQGQGGMTDTQYF
TGCGCCAGCAGCCAGGGACAGGGGGGAATGACAGATACGCAGTATTTT
>TRBD1|few|TRBV6-5|TRBJ1-4
CASSSEGAANEKLFF
TGTGCCAGCAGTTCCGAGGGGGCGGCTAATGAAAAACTGTTTTTT
>NA|NA|TRBV19|TRBJ1-3
CASSTQGAGNTIYF
TGTGCCAGTAGTACCCAGGGAGCTGGAAACACCATATATTTT
>NA|NA|TRBV4-3|TRBJ2-3
CASSRQAGLASTDTQYF
TGCGCCAGCAGCCGTCAGGCTGGGCTCGCAAGCACAGATACGCAGTATTTT
>NA|few|TRBV7-6|TRBJ1-6
CASSPKAGSSYNSPLHF
TGTGCCAGCAGCCCGAAGGCCGGAAGCTCCTATAATTCACCCCTCCACTTT
>NA|NA|TRBV30|TRBJ2-1
CAWTSGNEQFF
TGTGCCTGGACGAGTGGAAATGAGCAGTTCTTC
>TRBD1|NA|TRBV5-1|TRBJ1-2
CASSLGDSRYGYTF
TGCGCCAGCAGCTTGGGGGACAGTCGTTATGGCTACACCTTC
>NA|NA|TRBV5-1|TRBJ2-1
CASSRDHNEQFF
TGCGCCAGCAGCAGGGATCACAATGAGCAGTTCTTC
>NA|NA|TRBV9|TRBJ2-1
CASSVNVRNEQFF
TGTGCCAGCAGCGTAAATGTACGGAATGAGCAGTTCTTC
>NA|NA|TRBV7-2|TRBJ1-1
CASSLGRQHTEAFF
TGTGCCAGCAGCTTAGGTCGGCAGCACACTGAAGCTTTCTTT
>TRBD1|NA|TRBV2|TRBJ2-1
CASSAGTGGYNEQFF
TGTGCCAGCAGCGCAGGGACAGGGGGATACAATGAGCAGTTCTTC
>TRBD2|few|TRBV10-3|TRBJ2-7
CAIKNSGVGSYEQYF
TGTGCCATCAAGAATAGCGGGGTTGGCTCCTACGAGCAGTACTTC
>NA|NA|TRBV21-1|TRBJ2-3
CASRKRSPTSGDYTDTQYF
TGTGCCAGCAGGAAAAGGTCCCCGACTAGCGGGGACTACACAGATACGCAGTATTTT
>NA|few|TRBV6-1|TRBJ1-1
CASSDYWQGNTEAFF
TGTGCCAGCAGTGATTATTGGCAGGGGAACACTGAAGCTTTCTTT
>NA|NA|TRBV7-2|TRBJ1-5
CASSPDVLGPLINQPQHF
TGTGCCAGCAGCCCTGACGTACTAGGACCGCTTATCAATCAGCCCCAGCATTTT
>NA|few|TRBV7-9|TRBJ2-7
CASSWTNYEQYF
TGTGCCAGCAGCTGGACTAACTACGAGCAGTACTTC
>NA|NA|TRBV7-8|TRBJ1-3
CASSLNSGNSGNTIYF
TGTGCCAGCAGCCTAAACTCAGGGAACTCTGGAAACACCATATATTTT
>NA|NA|TRBV9|TRBJ2-2
CASSILADPMVGELFF
TGTGCCAGCAGCATCTTGGCGGACCCCATGGTCGGGGAGCTGTTTTTT
>NA|once|TRBV5-1|TRBJ1-2
CASSLAVSGAGGYTF
TGCGCCAGCAGCTTGGCCGTGTCGGGGGCGGGTGGCTACACCTTC